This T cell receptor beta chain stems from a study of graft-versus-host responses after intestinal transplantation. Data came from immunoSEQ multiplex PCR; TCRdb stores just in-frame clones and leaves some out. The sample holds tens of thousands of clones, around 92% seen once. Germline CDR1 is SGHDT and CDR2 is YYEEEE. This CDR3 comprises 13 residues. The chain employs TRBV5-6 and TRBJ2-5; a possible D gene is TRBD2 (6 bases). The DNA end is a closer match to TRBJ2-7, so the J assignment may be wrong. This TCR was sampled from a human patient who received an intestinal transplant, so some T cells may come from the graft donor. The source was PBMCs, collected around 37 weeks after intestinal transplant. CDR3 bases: TGTGCCAGCTGGTACGGGGGTAGTAACGAGCAGTACTTC. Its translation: CASWYGGSNEQYF.